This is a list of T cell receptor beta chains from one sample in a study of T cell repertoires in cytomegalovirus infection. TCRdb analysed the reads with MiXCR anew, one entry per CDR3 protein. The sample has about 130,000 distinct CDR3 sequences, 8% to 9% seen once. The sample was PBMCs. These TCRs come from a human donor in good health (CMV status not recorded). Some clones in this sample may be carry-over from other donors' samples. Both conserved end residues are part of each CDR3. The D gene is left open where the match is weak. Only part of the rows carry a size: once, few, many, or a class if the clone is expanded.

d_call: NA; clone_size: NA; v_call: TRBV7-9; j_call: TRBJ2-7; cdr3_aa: CASSGDRPEQYF; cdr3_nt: TGTGCCAGCAGCGGAGACAGGCCCGAGCAGTACTTC
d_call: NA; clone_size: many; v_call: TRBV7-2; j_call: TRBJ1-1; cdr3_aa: CASSFRGVAEAFF; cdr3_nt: TGTGCCAGCAGCTTCCGGGGAGTGGCTGAAGCTTTCTTT
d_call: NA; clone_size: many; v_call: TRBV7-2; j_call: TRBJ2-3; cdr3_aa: CASSLNSRDTQYF; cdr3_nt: TGTGCCAGCAGCCTGAACTCCCGGGATACGCAGTATTTT
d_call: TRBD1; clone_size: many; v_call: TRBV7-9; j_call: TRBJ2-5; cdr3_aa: CASSLPGGSIETQYF; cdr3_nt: TGTGCCAGCAGCTTACCAGGGGGCAGTATCGAGACCCAGTACTTC
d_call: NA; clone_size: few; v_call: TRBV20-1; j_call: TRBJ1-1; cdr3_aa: CSAREQVLNTEAFF; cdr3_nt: TGCAGTGCTAGAGAACAGGTCCTGAACACTGAAGCTTTCTTT
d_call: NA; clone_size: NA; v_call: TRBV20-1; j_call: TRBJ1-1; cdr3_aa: CSAVDPSVSEAFF; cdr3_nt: TGCAGTGCGGTGGACCCTTCTGTATCCGAAGCTTTCTTT
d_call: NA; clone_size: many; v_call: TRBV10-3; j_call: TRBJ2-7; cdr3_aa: CAISELYEQYF; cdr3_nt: TGTGCCATCAGTGAGTTGTACGAGCAGTACTTC
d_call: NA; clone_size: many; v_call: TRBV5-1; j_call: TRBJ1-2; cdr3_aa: CASSLEGNYGYTF; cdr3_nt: TGTGCCAGCAGCTTGGAGGGGAACTATGGCTACACCTTC
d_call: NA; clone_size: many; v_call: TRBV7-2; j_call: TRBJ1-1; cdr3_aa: CASSLAIMNTEAFF; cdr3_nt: TGTGCCAGCAGCTTAGCGATCATGAACACTGAAGCTTTCTTT
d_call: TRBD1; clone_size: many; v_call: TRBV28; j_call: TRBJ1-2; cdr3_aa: CASSLRQGSNYGYTF; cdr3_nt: TGTGCCAGCAGTCTTAGACAGGGATCTAACTATGGCTACACCTTC
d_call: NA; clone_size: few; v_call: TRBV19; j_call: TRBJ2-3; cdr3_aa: CASSIVRGVDTQYF; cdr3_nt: TGTGCCAGTAGTATAGTGAGAGGGGTTGATACGCAGTATTTT
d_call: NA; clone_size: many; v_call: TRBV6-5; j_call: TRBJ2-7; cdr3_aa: CASSRQDEQYF; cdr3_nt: TGTGCCAGCAGTCGACAGGACGAGCAGTACTTC